This TCR beta chain was obtained from a study of cytomegalovirus exposure and HLA in healthy donors. Study-wide points: The study dropped some indistinguishable V segments, TRBV6-2 and TRBV6-3 among them. The majority of TCR sequences were rare, yet some public TCRs appeared in many donors. The listing of fewer than 200 TCR beta chains classed them as cytomegalovirus-associated. Later analysis identified a missense DCLRE1C variant that was linked to TCR beta V- and J-gene trimming.

The CDR3 sequence is 14 residues long. Germline V gives CDR1 SGHRS, CDR2 YFSETQ. V was pared by 7 bases and J by 5 bases, with 7 bases of the junction left unmatched. Both 60 Vbeta primers and 13 Jbeta primers went into the PCR. The method was immunoSEQ multiplex PCR; TCRdb's version includes in-frame clones alone and lacks a portion of them. The data hold 95,000 to 150,000 clones, with 75% to 90% observed a single time. On this clone itself: The target antigen is unknown.

The receptor comes from a man aged 25 to 40 in good health and CMV-seronegative. Sequencing was carried out using PBMCs. This chain uses TRBV5-1 with TRBJ2-1; 9 bases are a match to TRBD1. CDR3 protein: CASGTGGKHNEQFF. The CDR3 DNA sequence: TGCGCCAGCGGCACAGGGGGCAAGCACAATGAGCAGTTCTTC.